These 5 T cell receptor beta chains came from one sample sequenced in a study of vaccination and CD4 T cells after COVID-19. Cultured CD4+ T cells had their DNA profiled by the Oncomine TCR Beta short-read assay. TCRdb independently ran MiXCR on the PCR reads; one entry per CDR3 protein. The sample records about 23,000 distinct CDR3 sequences, approximately 67% being singletons. These receptors' antigens are unknown. As to treatment: approximately 11-day PBMC culture with coronavirus spike peptide pools or control peptides (ViraFEST assay). Material: CD4+ T cells from blood, cultured in vitro, obtained after SARS-CoV-2 vaccination. The receptors were sampled from a human donor who received a COVID-19 vaccine.

This clonotype was detected once. DNA of the CDR3: TGTGCCAGCAGCCGACAGGGGAGGACTGAAGCTTTCTTT. It translates to CASSRQGRTEAFF. The V and J genes are TRBV6-1 and TRBJ1-1, with 8 bases lining up with TRBD1. Germline values: CDR1 MNHNS, CDR2 SASEGT. The V gene end was trimmed by 6 bases and the J gene end by 5 bases; junction bases not matched to a gene: 5. The CDR3 totals 13 residues.

This chain connects TRBV10-3 to TRBJ2-5; D remains unclear. Germline V gene sequence: CDR1 ENHRY, CDR2 SYGVKD. This CDR3 comprises 13 residues. The V and J ends lost 3 bases and 4 bases respectively, with 9 bases between them. The CDR3 here is CAISERQIETQYF. The DNA of the CDR3 is TGTGCCATCAGTGAAAGGCAGATAGAGACCCAGTACTTC.

This clonotype appeared a few times. The rearrangement links TRBV2 to TRBJ1-5; TRBD1 matches 7 bases. V dropped 5 bases and J dropped 2; count of bases not matched to a gene: 6. Germline CDR1 and CDR2: SNHLY and FYNNEI. This CDR3 comprises 15 residues. CDR3 protein: CASSLDRVGNQPQHF. As DNA, the CDR3 is TGTGCCAGCAGTCTCGACAGGGTGGGCAATCAGCCCCAGCATTTT.

The genes are TRBV5-1 and TRBJ2-7; 11 bases are shared with TRBD1. The germline V gene has CDR1 SGHRS and CDR2 YFSETQ. There are 15 residues in the CDR3. V was clipped by 3 bases and J by 5 bases; unmatched bases: 7. The CDR3 loop is CASSSGLGQGDEQYF. CDR3 nucleotides: TGCGCCAGCAGCTCCGGATTGGGACAGGGGGACGAGCAGTACTTC.

The chain combines TRBV6-1 with TRBJ1-2, with 7 bases identical to TRBD1. The CDR3 length is 13 residues. The germline V gene has CDR1 MNHNS and CDR2 SASEGT. V lost 5 bases, J lost 5 bases, and 5 bases stayed unmatched. This chain's CDR3 is CASSRDSSYGYTF. CDR3 coding DNA: TGTGCCAGCAGTAGGGACAGTTCATATGGCTACACCTTC.